This TCR beta chain was captured by sequencing in a study of blood T cell repertoires in COVID-19. Germline V CDR1 and CDR2: SGHTA, FQGTGA. The V gene end was trimmed by 5 bases and the J gene end by 3 bases; junction bases not matched to a gene: 5. This CDR3 spans 15 amino acids. As processed by the authors: Amplifying reference gene primers gave estimates of nucleated cell counts. Clones were read by immunoSEQ multiplex PCR, and TCRdb kept only the in-frame ones, dropping some. V and J calls and clone size are copied from that table; D and trimming were computed from the DNA. The data hold 150,000 to 160,000 clones, with approximately 86% observed a single time.

The sequenced sample consisted of peripheral blood. The chain combines TRBV7-3 with TRBJ2-1, with 9 bases lining up with TRBD1. This TCR was recovered from a man between 60 and 75 years old with COVID-19, enrolled during active disease. The CDR3: CASSPDRGSYNEQFF. The CDR3 DNA is TGTGCCAGCAGCCCCGACAGGGGGAGCTACAATGAGCAGTTCTTC.